This TCR beta chain appears in the sequencing data of a study of blood T cell repertoires in COVID-19. Study at large: Samples taken during acute and convalescent COVID-19 were collected in the United States, Italy and Spain. Sample material is recorded as cDNA or gDNA derived from T cells, B-cell-depleted T cells, or PBMCs.

Original methodology: Estimation of nucleated cell counts was performed using reference gene primer amplification. Clones were read by immunoSEQ multiplex PCR, and TCRdb kept only the in-frame ones, dropping some. V, J and clone size were drawn from that table, and D and trimming were deduced from the DNA. The table includes about 190,000 clones, less than 85% detected once. Germline assignment: CDR1 SGDLS and CDR2 YYNGEE. This CDR3 region has 16 residues. Trimming removed 2 bases at V and 5 bases at J, with 19 bases between. The receptor was isolated from a woman between 50 and 59 years old with acute or convalescent COVID-19. The sequenced sample consisted of peripheral blood. The genes are TRBV9 and TRBJ2-5; TRBD2 might be the D (6 bases). DNA of the CDR3: TGTGCCAGCAGCGTGGGGGTCTTAAGCGGGTCGGAGACCCAGTACTTC. Its protein product is CASSVGVLSGSETQYF.